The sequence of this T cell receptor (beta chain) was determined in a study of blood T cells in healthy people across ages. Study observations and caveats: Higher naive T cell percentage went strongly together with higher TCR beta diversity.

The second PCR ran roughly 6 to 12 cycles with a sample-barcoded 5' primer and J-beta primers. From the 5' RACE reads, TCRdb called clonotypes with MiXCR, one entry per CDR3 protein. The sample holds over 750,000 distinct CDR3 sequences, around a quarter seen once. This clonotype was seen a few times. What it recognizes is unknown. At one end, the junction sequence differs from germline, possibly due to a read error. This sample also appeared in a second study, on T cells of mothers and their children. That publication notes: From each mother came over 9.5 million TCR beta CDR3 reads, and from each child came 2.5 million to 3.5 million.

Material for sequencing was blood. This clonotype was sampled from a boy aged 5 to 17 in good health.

CDR3 in amino acids: CASSLTQGTQYF. The CDR3, as DNA: TGCGCCAGCAGTTTAACACAGGGGACGCAGTATTTT. The J gene is TRBJ2-3, the V gene TRBV27; 7 nucleotides agree with TRBD1. Germline loops: CDR1 MNHEY, CDR2 SMNVEV (reference sequence). The length of the CDR3 is 12 residues.